This passage covers 13 T cell receptor beta chains from one sample sequenced in a study of blood T cell repertoires in COVID-19. Generated by immunoSEQ multiplex PCR, the TCRdb table keeps only in-frame clones and is missing some. Of some 250,000 clones listed, roughly 82% were seen once; the top ten hold about 12%. The sequencing input was peripheral blood. The receptors stem from a man at least 80 years old with acute or convalescent COVID-19.

This clone appeared once. Here the CDR3 reads CASRTGRDYYEQYF. For the CDR3, the DNA is TGTGCCAGCAGGACAGGTCGGGACTACTACGAGCAGTACTTC. The rearrangement uses TRBV27 and TRBJ2-7, with D perhaps matching TRBD2 (7 bases). Germline values: CDR1 MNHEY, CDR2 SMNVEV (reference sequence). The CDR3 length is 14 residues. V was cut by 6 bases and J by 3 bases, with 15 bases left in between.

The CDR3 nucleotides are TGCGCCAGCAACGCAGGGGGCGGCGAGACCCAGTACTTC. The encoded protein is CASNAGGGETQYF. The gene calls are TRBV5-1 and TRBJ2-5, with TRBD1 identical over 8 bases. The V segment lost 6 bases and the J segment 5 bases; nucleotides outside the gene matches: 6. The CDR3 loop spans 13 amino acids. Per the germline V gene, CDR1 is SGHRS and CDR2 is YFSETQ.

The CDR3 here is CASSQVRGLGYTF. As DNA, the CDR3 is TGCGCCAGCAGCCAAGTCAGGGGATTAGGCTACACCTTC. The chain links TRBV4-3 to TRBJ1-2; possibly TRBD1 for D (6 bases). The CDR3 contains 13 residues. V was clipped by 1 base and J by 8 bases, with 11 bases between them. Germline V gives CDR1 LGHNA, CDR2 YSLEER.

This chain links TRBV19 with TRBJ2-5; TRBD2 matches 7 bases. V lost 1 base to trimming and J lost 7 bases; unmatched junction nucleotides: 0. This CDR3 contains 12 residues. Germline CDR1 LNHDA, CDR2 SQIVND (reference sequence). CDR3 coding DNA: TGTGCCAGTAGTATAGCGGGGGGGACCCAGTACTTC. The encoded protein is CASSIAGGTQYF. Filled out from reference TRBV19 and TRBJ2-5, the complete variable domain reads DGGITQSPKYLFRKEGQNVTLSCEQNLNHDAMYWYRQDPGQGLRLIYYSQIVNDFQKGDIAEGYSVSREKKESFPLTVTSAQKNPTAFYLCASSIAGGTQYFGPGTRLLVL.

The rearrangement uses TRBV6-5 and TRBJ1-1, with D hard to call. The CDR3 is 12 amino acids. V lost 8 bases and J lost 2, with 9 bases in between. Germline CDR1 is MNHEY and CDR2 is SVGAGI. The DNA for the CDR3 is TGTGCCAGCCAGACAATCAACACTGAAGCTTTCTTT. Its protein product is CASQTINTEAFF.

The rearrangement joins TRBV24-1 to TRBJ1-6, with a tentative D call TRBD1 (6 bases). CDR3 length: 13 residues. Germline V lookup: CDR1 KGHDR, CDR2 SFDVKD. V lost 9 bases, J lost 7 bases, and 12 bases lay in between. The CDR3 spells CATASRGNSPLHF. The CDR3, as DNA: TGTGCCACCGCCAGCAGGGGCAATTCACCCCTCCACTTT.

The chain has TRBV9 and TRBJ2-1; TRBD2 matches 7 bases. This CDR3 region has 14 residues. Trimming cost V 0 bases and J 9 bases; bases outside gene matches: 6. Germline values: CDR1 SGDLS, CDR2 YYNGEE. DNA for the CDR3: TGTGCCAGCAGCGTAGGAAGGGCGGGAGTTGAGCAGTTCTTC. Translation: CASSVGRAGVEQFF.

The V and J genes are TRBV6-5 and TRBJ1-3, with a possible D match to TRBD1 (5 bases). CDR3 length: 16 amino acids. The germline V gene encodes CDR1 MNHEY and CDR2 SVGAGI. Trimming cost V 0 bases and J 1 base, with 10 bases left between them. The CDR3 reads CASSYSIGGSGNTIYF. DNA of the CDR3: TGTGCCAGCAGTTACTCGATCGGGGGATCTGGAAACACCATATATTTT.

CDR3 DNA sequence: TGTGCCAGCAGTGTGAGCGAGCGGGAGGTTGTGTACGAGCAGTACTTC. This codes for CASSVSEREVVYEQYF. J is TRBJ2-7 and V is TRBV25-1; 9 bases are shared with TRBD2. V lost 4 bases to trimming and J lost 4 bases; unmatched junction nucleotides: 11. This CDR3 is built from 16 residues. CDR1 MGHDK and CDR2 SYGVNS come from the germline V gene.

This chain connects TRBV19 to TRBJ2-1, with TRBD1 matching 9 bases. Germline CDR1 is LNHDA and CDR2 is SQIVND (reference sequence). V shed 5 bases and J 3 bases; nucleotides not matched to a gene: 5. This CDR3 region has 15 residues. CDR3 protein: CASSVDRGFYNEQFF. CDR3 bases: TGTGCCAGTAGTGTCGACAGGGGGTTCTACAATGAGCAGTTCTTC.

The J gene is TRBJ2-2, the V gene TRBV2, with D maybe TRBD1 (6 bases). Germline CDR1 is SNHLY and CDR2 is FYNNEI. The CDR3 is made up of 14 amino acids. V was trimmed by 5 bases and J by 3 bases, leaving 10 bases between them. CDR3 sequence: CASSFTGYTGELFF. The CDR3 DNA sequence: TGTGCCAGCAGTTTTACAGGGTACACCGGGGAGCTGTTTTTT.

V is TRBV24-1 and J is TRBJ2-2; the match to TRBD1 covers 8 bases. This CDR3 has 15 amino acids. V was clipped by 6 bases and J by 4 bases; unmatched bases: 6. CDR1 is KGHDR and CDR2 is SFDVKD in the germline V gene. The CDR3 loop reads CATSRTGSTTGELFF. The DNA of the CDR3 is TGTGCCACCAGTCGGACAGGGTCGACCACCGGGGAGCTGTTTTTT.

The chain joins TRBV28 to TRBJ2-3; 7 positions match TRBD1. V lost 6 bases, J lost 1 base, and 13 bases stayed unmatched. Germline V gene sequence: CDR1 MDHEN, CDR2 SYDVKM. The CDR3 extends over 17 amino acids. DNA for the CDR3: TGTGCCAGCAGGTTAACCTTAAGACAGGGTGGCACAGATACGCAGTATTTT. Translation gives CASRLTLRQGGTDTQYF.